The rows below give T cell receptor beta chains drawn from one sample of a study of T cell responses to AZD1222 COVID-19 vaccine. The method was immunoSEQ multiplex PCR; TCRdb's version includes in-frame clones alone and lacks a portion of them. The data show around 99,000 clones, with 80% to 95% seen just once and 6.2% held by the top ten. The material sequenced was peripheral blood, taken 28 days after the second AZD1222 dose. These receptors were collected from an adult who received the AZD1222 COVID-19 vaccine. CDR3s include the opening cysteine and the closing phenylalanine or tryptophan. The order of the fields is J gene, V gene, CDR3 protein.

J gene: TRBJ1-2; V gene: TRBV5-8; CDR3 protein: CASSLSPGDYGYTF
J gene: TRBJ1-3; V gene: TRBV30; CDR3 protein: CAGQAPGSGNTIYF
J gene: TRBJ1-2; V gene: TRBV10-2; CDR3 protein: CASAGQGETYGYTF
J gene: TRBJ2-3; V gene: TRBV27; CDR3 protein: CASSLYRSQTTDTQYF
J gene: TRBJ1-2; V gene: TRBV13; CDR3 protein: CASSSRDRGGYTF
J gene: TRBJ1-6; V gene: TRBV15; CDR3 protein: CATSRDVTNSPLHF
J gene: TRBJ2-2; V gene: TRBV11-2; CDR3 protein: CASSQFSGIAGELFF
J gene: TRBJ1-1; V gene: TRBV3-1/TRBV3-2; CDR3 protein: CASSQFGGNGNTEAFF
J gene: TRBJ1-3; V gene: TRBV29-1; CDR3 protein: CSVEEEGRLSGNTIYF
J gene: TRBJ2-6; V gene: TRBV9; CDR3 protein: CASSTRQFSGANVLTF
J gene: TRBJ1-4; V gene: TRBV9; CDR3 protein: CASSVGDRRNEKLFF
J gene: TRBJ2-7; V gene: TRBV7-2; CDR3 protein: CASSLTSVSYEQYF
J gene: TRBJ1-1; V gene: TRBV14; CDR3 protein: CASSQDFRGQGPLNTEAFF
J gene: TRBJ1-3; V gene: TRBV27; CDR3 protein: CASSPRSSGNTIYF
J gene: TRBJ1-2; V gene: TRBV6-5; CDR3 protein: CASTRNFGGYTF
J gene: TRBJ1-3; V gene: TRBV18; CDR3 protein: CASSPGSGNTIYF
J gene: TRBJ2-2; V gene: TRBV10-1; CDR3 protein: CASSVWTPDTGELFF
J gene: TRBJ1-1; V gene: TRBV6-2/TRBV6-3; CDR3 protein: CASTPPRGWDTEAFF
J gene: TRBJ2-3; V gene: TRBV28; CDR3 protein: CASSRSTGGLSDTQYF
J gene: TRBJ1-2; V gene: TRBV11-2; CDR3 protein: CASSLGWGNYGYTF
J gene: TRBJ2-5; V gene: TRBV18; CDR3 protein: CASSPWGQETQYF
J gene: TRBJ2-5; V gene: TRBV10-3; CDR3 protein: CAISGTTGNAETQYF
J gene: TRBJ1-1; V gene: TRBV27; CDR3 protein: CASSLQGAHLAFF
J gene: TRBJ2-1; V gene: TRBV30; CDR3 protein: CAWSVGQYNEQFF
J gene: TRBJ1-5; V gene: TRBV3-1/TRBV3-2; CDR3 protein: CASSLTYTGGGQPQHF
J gene: TRBJ1-1; V gene: TRBV6-5; CDR3 protein: CASSYSTYRSTEAFF
J gene: TRBJ1-2; V gene: TRBV6-6; CDR3 protein: CASSYRPGADYGYTF
J gene: TRBJ2-3; V gene: TRBV5-6; CDR3 protein: CASSFLAASTDTQYF
J gene: TRBJ1-1; V gene: TRBV3-1/TRBV3-2; CDR3 protein: CASSQGQGPLNTEAFF
J gene: TRBJ2-1; V gene: TRBV14; CDR3 protein: CASSQGQGTRWDEQFF
J gene: TRBJ1-4; V gene: TRBV7-6; CDR3 protein: CASSLGGTSNEKLFF
J gene: TRBJ2-7; V gene: TRBV2; CDR3 protein: CASMKTPSGYEQYF
J gene: TRBJ1-2; V gene: TRBV6-5; CDR3 protein: CASSSDNGYGYTF
J gene: TRBJ2-1; V gene: TRBV7-6; CDR3 protein: CASSLAMGGRGSYNEQFF
J gene: TRBJ2-2; V gene: TRBV24-1; CDR3 protein: CATSDSRTAPTGELFF
J gene: TRBJ2-5; V gene: TRBV12-3/TRBV12-4; CDR3 protein: CASGAGGAETQYF
J gene: TRBJ2-1; V gene: TRBV12-3/TRBV12-4; CDR3 protein: CASSLLEQFF
J gene: TRBJ2-7; V gene: TRBV7-9; CDR3 protein: CASSTHEQYF
J gene: TRBJ2-2; V gene: TRBV30; CDR3 protein: CAWSVGRMNTGELFF
J gene: TRBJ2-3; V gene: TRBV27; CDR3 protein: CASSPLTSGRGASTDTQYF
J gene: TRBJ1-6; V gene: TRBV5-4; CDR3 protein: CASSPGGSYNSPLHF
J gene: TRBJ1-4; V gene: TRBV30; CDR3 protein: CAWSPAGGRVSEKLFF
J gene: TRBJ2-1; V gene: TRBV6-6; CDR3 protein: CASSRGLAGASYNEQFF
J gene: TRBJ1-1; V gene: TRBV30; CDR3 protein: CAWSPISALNTEAFF
J gene: TRBJ2-5; V gene: TRBV18; CDR3 protein: CASSPRQSQETQYF
J gene: TRBJ1-2; V gene: TRBV20-1; CDR3 protein: CSASLDNINYGYTF